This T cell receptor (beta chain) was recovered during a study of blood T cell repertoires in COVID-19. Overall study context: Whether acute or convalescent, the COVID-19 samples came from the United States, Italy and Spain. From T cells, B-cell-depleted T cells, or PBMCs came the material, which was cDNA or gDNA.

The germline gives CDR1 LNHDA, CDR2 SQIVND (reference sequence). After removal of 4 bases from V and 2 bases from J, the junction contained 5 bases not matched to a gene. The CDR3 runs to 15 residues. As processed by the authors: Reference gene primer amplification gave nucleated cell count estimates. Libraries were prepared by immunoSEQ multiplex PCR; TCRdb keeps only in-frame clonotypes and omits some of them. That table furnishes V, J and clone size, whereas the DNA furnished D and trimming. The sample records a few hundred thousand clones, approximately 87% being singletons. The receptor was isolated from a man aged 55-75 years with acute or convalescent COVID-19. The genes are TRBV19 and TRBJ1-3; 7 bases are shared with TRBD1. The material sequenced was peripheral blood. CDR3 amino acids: CASSTGQAPGNTIYF. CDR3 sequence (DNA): TGTGCCAGTAGTACCGGACAGGCCCCTGGAAACACCATATATTTT. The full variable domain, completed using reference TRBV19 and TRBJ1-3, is DGGITQSPKYLFRKEGQNVTLSCEQNLNHDAMYWYRQDPGQGLRLIYYSQIVNDFQKGDIAEGYSVSREKKESFPLTVTSAQKNPTAFYLCASSTGQAPGNTIYFGEGSWLTVV.